This entry concerns a single T cell receptor beta chain. This specimen comes from a study of control samples from healthy donors and cancer patients. The germline CDR1 and CDR2 sequences are SGHVS and FQNEAQ. The CDR3 is made up of 18 amino acids. Trimming pared 5 bases from V and 2 bases from J, leaving 22 bases between. Data came from immunoSEQ multiplex PCR; TCRdb stores just in-frame clones and leaves some out. Of approximately 120,000 clones in the sample, roughly nine tenths were seen once. Material for sequencing was blood. This rearrangement joins TRBV7-8 to TRBJ1-5, with D maybe TRBD1 (5 bases). The sequence was collected from a man aged 18 to 35 in good health. The CDR3 here is CASSPPPPGVVGNQPQHF. In nucleotides, the CDR3 is TGTGCCAGCAGCCCACCACCCCCGGGGGTTGTAGGCAATCAGCCCCAGCATTTT.